This paragraph covers one T cell receptor beta chain sequence. Germline lookup yields CDR1 SGDLS and CDR2 YYNGEE. The CDR3 has 16 amino acids. V was shortened by 0 bases and J by 2 bases, with 14 bases between the two germline ends. The sample comes from a study of T cell changes during pregnancy in multiple sclerosis. Method: immunoSEQ multiplex PCR; TCRdb's copy keeps in-frame clones and lacks some. The repertoire holds 73,000 or so clones, with roughly 90% as singletons. This material consisted of peripheral blood, taken after pregnancy. The sequence derives from a female donor in good health, enrolled as a control in a pregnancy study. The chain is built from TRBV9 and TRBJ2-5, with D possibly TRBD2 on 5 matching bases. CDR3: CASSVAIGLAQETQYF. The CDR3 nucleotides read TGTGCCAGCAGCGTAGCAATTGGGCTAGCTCAAGAGACCCAGTACTTC. The whole variable domain, filled in from reference TRBV9 and TRBJ2-5, reads DSGVTQTPKHLITATGQRVTLRCSPRSGDLSVYWYQQSLDQGLQFLIQYYNGEERAKGNILERFSAQQFPDLHSELNLSSLELGDSALYFCASSVAIGLAQETQYFGPGTRLLVL.